This entry features one T cell receptor beta chain sequence. This table comes from immunoSEQ multiplex PCR, and its TCRdb copy is limited to in-frame clones, with some not included. The table records about 460,000 clones, approximately 71% of them present only once. The data derive from a study of shared clonotypes between healthy human individuals. Trimming cost V 5 bases and J 6 bases, with 8 bases left between them. From germline, CDR1 is MNHEY and CDR2 SMNVEV (reference sequence). This CDR3 is built from 12 residues. This clonotype originated in a middle-aged woman in good health. Some clones in this sample may be carry-over from other donors' samples. V gene TRBV27 combines with J gene TRBJ1-5; D remains ambiguous. The sample was PBMCs. CDR3 protein: CASSTGGQPQHF. CDR3 DNA sequence: TGTGCCAGCAGTACTGGCGGTCAGCCCCAGCATTTT.